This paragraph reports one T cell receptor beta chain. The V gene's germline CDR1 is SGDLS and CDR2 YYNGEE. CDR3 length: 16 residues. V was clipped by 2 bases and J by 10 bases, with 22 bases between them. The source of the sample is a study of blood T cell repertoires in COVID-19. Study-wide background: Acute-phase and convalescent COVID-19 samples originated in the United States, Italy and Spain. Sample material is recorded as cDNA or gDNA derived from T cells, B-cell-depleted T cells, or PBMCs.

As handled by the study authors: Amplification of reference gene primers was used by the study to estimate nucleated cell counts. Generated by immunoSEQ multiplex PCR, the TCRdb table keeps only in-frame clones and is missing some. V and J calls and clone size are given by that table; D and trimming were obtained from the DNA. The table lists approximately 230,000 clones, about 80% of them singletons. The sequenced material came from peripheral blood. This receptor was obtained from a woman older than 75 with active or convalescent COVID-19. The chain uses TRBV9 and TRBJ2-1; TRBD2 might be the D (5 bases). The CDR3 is CASSVSPTTAVGEQFF. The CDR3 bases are TGTGCCAGCAGCGTCTCGCCGACTACCGCAGTGGGCGAGCAGTTCTTC.